The present T cell receptor beta chain was sequenced within a study of beta chain features in type 1 diabetes. Expressed TCRB transcripts got sequenced, as all isolated RNA was reverse transcribed. Using immunoSEQ multiplex PCR, the repertoire was profiled, and TCRdb retains in-frame clones only, with some absent. The repertoire holds under 900,000 clones, roughly 16% seen once, with roughly 0.025% in the top ten. The study's findings and limits: Type 1 diabetes patients had moderately but significantly shorter TCRB CDR3s in all four CD4+ subsets.

The germline CDR1 and CDR2 sequences are LNHDA and SQIVND (reference sequence). The germline V and J ends were trimmed by 5 bases and 1 base, with 20 bases remaining between them. The CDR3 runs to 17 residues. In the case of this clone: Its antigen is currently unknown.

Source material: naive CD4+ T cells from blood. The chain recombines TRBV19 with TRBJ1-2; D unresolved. This TCR came from a woman aged 18-29 years in good health. In nucleotides, the CDR3 is TGTGCCAGTAGTGACGAACGAACCAAAGGAAATAACTATGGCTACACCTTC. Translation: CASSDERTKGNNYGYTF.